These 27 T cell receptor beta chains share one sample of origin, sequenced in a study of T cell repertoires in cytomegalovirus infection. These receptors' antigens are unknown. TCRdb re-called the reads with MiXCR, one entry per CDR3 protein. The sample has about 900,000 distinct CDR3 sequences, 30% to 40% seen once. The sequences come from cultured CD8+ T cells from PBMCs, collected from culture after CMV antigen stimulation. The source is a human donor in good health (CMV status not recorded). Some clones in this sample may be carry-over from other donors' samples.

The CDR3 bases are TGTGTCAGTCACGACCGGGGGGCAGGGGAGACCCAGTACTTC. Residues: CVSHDRGAGETQYF. This rearrangement joins TRBV7-6 to TRBJ2-5; a possible D gene is TRBD2 (7 bases). The germline gives CDR1 SGHVS, CDR2 FNYEAQ. This CDR3 region has 14 residues.

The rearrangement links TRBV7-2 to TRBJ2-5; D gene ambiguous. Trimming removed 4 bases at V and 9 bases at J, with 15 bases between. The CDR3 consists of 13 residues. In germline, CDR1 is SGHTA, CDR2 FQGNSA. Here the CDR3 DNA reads TGTGCCAGCAGCTCGGGCGGATATCTGGCCCAGTACTTC. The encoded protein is CASSSGGYLAQYF.

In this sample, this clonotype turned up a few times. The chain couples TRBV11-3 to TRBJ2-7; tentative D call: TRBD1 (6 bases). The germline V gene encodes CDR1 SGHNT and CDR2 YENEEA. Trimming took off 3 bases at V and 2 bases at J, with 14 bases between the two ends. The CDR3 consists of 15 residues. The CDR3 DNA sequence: TGTGCCAGCAGCTTCGGCAGGGGTGCGCCCTACGAGCAGTACTTC. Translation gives CASSFGRGAPYEQYF.

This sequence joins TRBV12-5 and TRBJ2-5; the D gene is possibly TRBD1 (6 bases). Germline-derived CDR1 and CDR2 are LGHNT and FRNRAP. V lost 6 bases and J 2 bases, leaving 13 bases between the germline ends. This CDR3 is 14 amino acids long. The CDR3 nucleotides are TGTGCTAGTGGGCAGGGGAATATACAAGAGACCCAGTACTTC. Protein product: CASGQGNIQETQYF.

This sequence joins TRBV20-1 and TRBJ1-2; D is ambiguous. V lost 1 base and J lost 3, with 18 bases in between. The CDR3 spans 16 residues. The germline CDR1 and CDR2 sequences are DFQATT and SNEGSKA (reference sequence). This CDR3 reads CSARAKLRVRDYGYTF. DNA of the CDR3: TGCAGTGCTAGAGCTAAGTTGAGGGTCCGGGACTATGGCTACACCTTC.

CDR3 residues: CASKIGMNTEAFF. The CDR3 DNA is TGTGCCAGCAAGATTGGGATGAACACTGAAGCTTTCTTT. The chain joins TRBV27 to TRBJ1-1; D is unresolved. The CDR3 is 13 amino acids. The germline gives CDR1 MNHEY, CDR2 SMNVEV (reference sequence). V was pared by 7 bases and J by 0 bases, with 9 bases between.

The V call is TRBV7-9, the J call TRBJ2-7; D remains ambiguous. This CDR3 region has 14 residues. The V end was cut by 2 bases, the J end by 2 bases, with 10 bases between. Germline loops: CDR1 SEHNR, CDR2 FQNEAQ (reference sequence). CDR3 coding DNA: TGTGCCAGCAGCTTACCGCGGACCCCCTACGAGCAGTACTTC. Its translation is CASSLPRTPYEQYF. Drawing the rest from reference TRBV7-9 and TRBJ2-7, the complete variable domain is DTGVSQNPRHKITKRGQNVTFRCDPISEHNRLYWYRQTLGQGPEFLTYFQNEAQLEKSRLLSDRFSAERPKGSFSTLEIQRTEQGDSAMYLCASSLPRTPYEQYFGPGTRLTVT.

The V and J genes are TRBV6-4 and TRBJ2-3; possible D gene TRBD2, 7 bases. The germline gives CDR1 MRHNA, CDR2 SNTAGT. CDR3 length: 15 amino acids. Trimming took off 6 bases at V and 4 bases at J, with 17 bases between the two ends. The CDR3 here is CASSQGGAGADTQYF. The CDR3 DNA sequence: TGTGCCAGCAGCCAAGGGGGGGCCGGAGCAGATACGCAGTATTTT.

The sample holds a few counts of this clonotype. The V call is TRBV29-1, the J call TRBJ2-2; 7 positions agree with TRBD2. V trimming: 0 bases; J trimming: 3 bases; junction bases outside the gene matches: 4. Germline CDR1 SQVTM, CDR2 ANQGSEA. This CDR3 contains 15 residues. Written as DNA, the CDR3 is TGCAGCGTTGAAGATCTAGCGGAGGACACCGGGGAGCTGTTTTTT. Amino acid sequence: CSVEDLAEDTGELFF.

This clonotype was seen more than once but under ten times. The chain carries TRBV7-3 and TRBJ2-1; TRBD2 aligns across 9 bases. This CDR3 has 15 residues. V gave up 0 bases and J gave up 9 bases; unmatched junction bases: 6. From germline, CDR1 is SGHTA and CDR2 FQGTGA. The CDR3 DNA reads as TGTGCCAGCAGCTTAACGGAGCGGGGGGCTGGTGAGCAGTTCTTC. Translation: CASSLTERGAGEQFF.

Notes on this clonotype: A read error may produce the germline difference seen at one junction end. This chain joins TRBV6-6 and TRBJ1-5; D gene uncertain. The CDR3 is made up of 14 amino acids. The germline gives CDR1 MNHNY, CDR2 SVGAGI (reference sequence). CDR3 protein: CATSKGGWNQSQHF. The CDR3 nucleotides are TGTGCCACATCCAAAGGCGGTTGGAATCAGTCCCAGCATTTT.

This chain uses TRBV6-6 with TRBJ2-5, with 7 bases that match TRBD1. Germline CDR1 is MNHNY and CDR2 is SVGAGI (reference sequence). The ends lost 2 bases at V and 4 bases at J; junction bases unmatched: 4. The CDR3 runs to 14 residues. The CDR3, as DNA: TGTGCCAGCAGTTACGAGACAGGGATAGAGACCCAGTACTTC. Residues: CASSYETGIETQYF.

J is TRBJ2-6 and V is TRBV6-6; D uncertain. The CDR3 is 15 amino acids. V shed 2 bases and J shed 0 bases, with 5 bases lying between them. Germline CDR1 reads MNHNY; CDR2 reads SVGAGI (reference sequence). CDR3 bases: TGTGCCAGCAGTTACGAAAACTCTGGGGCCAACGTCCTGACTTTC. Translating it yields CASSYENSGANVLTF.

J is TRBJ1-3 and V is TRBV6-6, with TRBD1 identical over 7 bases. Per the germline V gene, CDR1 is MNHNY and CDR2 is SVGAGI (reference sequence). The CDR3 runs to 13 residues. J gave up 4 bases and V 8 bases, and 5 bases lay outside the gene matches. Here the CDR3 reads CASGWTGGNTIYF. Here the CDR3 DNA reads TGTGCCAGCGGCTGGACAGGCGGAAACACCATATATTTT.

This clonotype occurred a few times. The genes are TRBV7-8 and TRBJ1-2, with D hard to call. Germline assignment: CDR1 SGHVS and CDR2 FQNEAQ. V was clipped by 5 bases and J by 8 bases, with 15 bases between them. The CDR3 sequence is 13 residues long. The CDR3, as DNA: TGTGCCAGCAGCCCGGGGAGGGTGGGGGGCTACACCTTC. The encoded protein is CASSPGRVGGYTF.

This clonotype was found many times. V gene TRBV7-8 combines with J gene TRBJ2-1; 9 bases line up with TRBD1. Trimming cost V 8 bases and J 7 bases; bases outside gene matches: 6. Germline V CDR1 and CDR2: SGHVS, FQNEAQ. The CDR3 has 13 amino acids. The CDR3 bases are TGTGCCAGCCTAGGGGGACAGGGTAATGAGCAGTTCTTC. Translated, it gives CASLGGQGNEQFF.

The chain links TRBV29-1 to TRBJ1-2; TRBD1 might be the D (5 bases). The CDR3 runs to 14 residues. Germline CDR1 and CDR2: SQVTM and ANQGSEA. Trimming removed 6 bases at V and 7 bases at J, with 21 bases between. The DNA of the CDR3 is TGCAGCGTCTCGGGGAATTCGAGGGGACTTGGCTACACCTTC. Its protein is CSVSGNSRGLGYTF.

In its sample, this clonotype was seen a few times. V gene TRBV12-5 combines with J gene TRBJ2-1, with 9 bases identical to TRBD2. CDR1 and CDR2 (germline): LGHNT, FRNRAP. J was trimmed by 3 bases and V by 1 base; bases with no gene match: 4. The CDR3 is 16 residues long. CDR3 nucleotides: TGTGCTAGTGGTTTGGGATCTAGCGGGGACTACAATGAGCAGTTCTTC. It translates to CASGLGSSGDYNEQFF.

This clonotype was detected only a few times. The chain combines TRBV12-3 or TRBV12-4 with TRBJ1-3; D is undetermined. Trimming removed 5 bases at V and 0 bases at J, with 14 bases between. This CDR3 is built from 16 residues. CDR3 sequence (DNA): TGTGCCAGCAGTCTCAGAGGACGGATCTCTGGAAACACCATATATTTT. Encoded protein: CASSLRGRISGNTIYF.

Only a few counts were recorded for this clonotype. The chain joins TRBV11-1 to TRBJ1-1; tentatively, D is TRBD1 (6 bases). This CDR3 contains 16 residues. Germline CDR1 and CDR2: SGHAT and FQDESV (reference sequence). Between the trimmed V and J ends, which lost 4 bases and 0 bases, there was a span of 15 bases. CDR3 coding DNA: TGTGCCAGCAGCTCGGGGGCAGCACCTTTGAACACTGAAGCTTTCTTT. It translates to CASSSGAAPLNTEAFF.

CDR3 amino acids: CATQTGVAGELFF. For the CDR3, the DNA is TGCGCCACCCAGACAGGGGTGGCCGGGGAGCTGTTTTTT. This chain connects TRBV5-1 to TRBJ2-2; 8 nucleotides match TRBD1. The CDR3 is 13 residues long. V shed 9 bases, J shed 6 bases, and the junction held 7 bases outside the gene matches. Germline V lookup: CDR1 SGHRS, CDR2 YFSETQ.

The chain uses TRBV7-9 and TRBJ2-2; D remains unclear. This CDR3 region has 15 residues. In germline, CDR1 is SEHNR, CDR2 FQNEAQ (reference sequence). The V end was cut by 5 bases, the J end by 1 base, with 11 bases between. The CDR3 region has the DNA TGTGCCAGCAGCCATGCCGACAAGAACACCGGGGAGCTGTTTTTT. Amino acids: CASSHADKNTGELFF. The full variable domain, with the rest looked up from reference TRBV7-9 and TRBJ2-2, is DTGVSQNPRHKITKRGQNVTFRCDPISEHNRLYWYRQTLGQGPEFLTYFQNEAQLEKSRLLSDRFSAERPKGSFSTLEIQRTEQGDSAMYLCASSHADKNTGELFFGEGSRLTVL.

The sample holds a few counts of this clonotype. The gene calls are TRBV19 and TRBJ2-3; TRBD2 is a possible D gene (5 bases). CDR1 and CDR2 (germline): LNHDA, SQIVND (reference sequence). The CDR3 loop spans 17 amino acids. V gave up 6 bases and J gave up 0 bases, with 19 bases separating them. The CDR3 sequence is CASRVRTVSFSTDTQYF. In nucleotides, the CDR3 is TGTGCCAGTAGGGTCCGGACTGTGTCCTTTAGCACAGATACGCAGTATTTT.

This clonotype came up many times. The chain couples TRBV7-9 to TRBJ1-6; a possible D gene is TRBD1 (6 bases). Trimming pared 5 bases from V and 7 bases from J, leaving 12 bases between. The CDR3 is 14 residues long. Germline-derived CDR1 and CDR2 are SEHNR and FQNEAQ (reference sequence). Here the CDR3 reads CASSERQGNSPLHF. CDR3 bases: TGTGCCAGCAGCGAACGTCAGGGGAATTCACCCCTCCACTTT.

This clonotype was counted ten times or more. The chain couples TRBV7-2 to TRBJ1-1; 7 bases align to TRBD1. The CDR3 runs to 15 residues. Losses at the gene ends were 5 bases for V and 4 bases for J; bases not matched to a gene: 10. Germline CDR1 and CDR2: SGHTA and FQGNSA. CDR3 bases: TGTGCCAGCAGCGCGTACAGGGGCCCCGGCACTGAAGCTTTCTTT. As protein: CASSAYRGPGTEAFF.

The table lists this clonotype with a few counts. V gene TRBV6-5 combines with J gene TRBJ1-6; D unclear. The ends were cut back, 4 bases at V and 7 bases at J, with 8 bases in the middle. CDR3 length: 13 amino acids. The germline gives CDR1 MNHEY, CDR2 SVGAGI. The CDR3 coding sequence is TGTGCCAGCAGTTTATATGTAAATTCACCCCTCCACTTT. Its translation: CASSLYVNSPLHF.

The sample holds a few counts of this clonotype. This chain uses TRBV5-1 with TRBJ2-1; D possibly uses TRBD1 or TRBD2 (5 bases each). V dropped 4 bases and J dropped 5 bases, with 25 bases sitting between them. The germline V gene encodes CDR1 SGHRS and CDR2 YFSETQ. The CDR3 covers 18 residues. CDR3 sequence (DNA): TGCGCCAGCAGCGAAGGTCGGGCCGGGGCACTTCACCACAATGAGCAGTTCTTC. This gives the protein CASSEGRAGALHHNEQFF.